The clone carrying this TCR beta chain was seen a few times. These data are taken from a study of blood T cell repertoires in COVID-19. Study context: Donors in the United States, Italy and Spain gave samples during acute or convalescent COVID-19.

CDR3 length equals 14 residues. CDR1 is LGHNT, CDR2 FRNRAP, per germline. Between the trimmed V and J ends, which lost 5 bases and 6 bases, there was a span of 14 bases. This table comes from immunoSEQ multiplex PCR, and its TCRdb copy is limited to in-frame clones, with some not included. Seen here are tens of thousands of clones, 85% to 90% observed once, and the top ten hold under 8%. Sequencing was carried out using peripheral blood. The TCR sequence derives from a human donor with active COVID-19. The donor label of this sample is uncertain. The chain employs TRBV12-5 and TRBJ1-5, with D maybe TRBD1 (5 bases). CDR3 protein: CASGPNVQGQPQHF. The CDR3 bases are TGTGCTAGTGGTCCTAACGTCCAGGGTCAGCCCCAGCATTTT.